The rows below give T cell receptor beta chains drawn from one sample of a study of T cells in Graves' hyperthyroidism and ophthalmopathy. TCRdb re-analysed the multiplex PCR reads in MiXCR, keeping a single row per CDR3 protein. This table has some 740,000 distinct CDR3 sequences, 14% appearing once. The sequencing sample was made of blood. These receptors all stem from a woman between 18 and 30 years old with Graves' hyperthyroidism. Both conserved end residues are trimmed from each CDR3. Fields, in order: J gene, V gene, CDR3 protein.

j_call: TRBJ2-1
v_call: TRBV18
cdr3_aa: ASSPGQASYNEQF

j_call: TRBJ1-5
v_call: TRBV10-2
cdr3_aa: ATQPASNQPQH

j_call: TRBJ1-4
v_call: TRBV20-1
cdr3_aa: SARAWPGQGGEKLF

j_call: TRBJ1-4
v_call: TRBV15
cdr3_aa: ATGSGTGTLATNEKLF

j_call: TRBJ2-5
v_call: TRBV3-1
cdr3_aa: ASSLQGGLMETQY

j_call: TRBJ2-7
v_call: TRBV4-3
cdr3_aa: ASSQDRGYDEQY

j_call: TRBJ2-7
v_call: TRBV9
cdr3_aa: ADELAGVSEQY

j_call: TRBJ2-7
v_call: TRBV29-1
cdr3_aa: SVTKQVPGNEQY

j_call: TRBJ1-2
v_call: TRBV7-9
cdr3_aa: ASSRGTGGANGYT

j_call: TRBJ2-3
v_call: TRBV7-3
cdr3_aa: ASSLVLADTDTQY

j_call: TRBJ2-3
v_call: TRBV7-2
cdr3_aa: ASSLVLAGTDTQY

j_call: TRBJ2-1
v_call: TRBV7-3
cdr3_aa: ASSLRGTGGDEQF

j_call: TRBJ2-3
v_call: TRBV11-2
cdr3_aa: ASSSPLTSGRTTDTQY

j_call: .
v_call: TRBV4-1
cdr3_aa: ASSHPARDRDNEQY

j_call: TRBJ2-2
v_call: TRBV7-9
cdr3_aa: ASSPIPSGRFSNTGELF

j_call: TRBJ2-2
v_call: TRBV4-3
cdr3_aa: ASCPNTGELF

j_call: TRBJ1-1
v_call: TRBV6-2/TRBV6-3
cdr3_aa: ASSYPGVFGNTEAF

j_call: TRBJ2-7
v_call: TRBV3-1
cdr3_aa: ASAVGALGTYEQY

j_call: TRBJ2-1
v_call: TRBV2
cdr3_aa: ASSRVRNEQF

j_call: TRBJ1-1
v_call: TRBV20-1
cdr3_aa: SARGSGGAEAF

j_call: TRBJ1-5
v_call: TRBV29-1
cdr3_aa: SVSDHTGQPQH

j_call: TRBJ1-4
v_call: TRBV7-9
cdr3_aa: ASSPPDVEKLF

j_call: TRBJ1-3
v_call: TRBV7-2
cdr3_aa: ASSPRGGNTIY

j_call: TRBJ2-1
v_call: TRBV9
cdr3_aa: ASSAPAGTSGREQF

j_call: TRBJ2-7
v_call: TRBV27
cdr3_aa: ASRGLAGDRTYEQY

j_call: TRBJ2-3
v_call: TRBV29-1
cdr3_aa: SVPPGAGRADTQY

j_call: TRBJ2-1
v_call: TRBV7-8
cdr3_aa: ASSLKPPLVVLYNEQF

j_call: TRBJ2-7
v_call: TRBV20-1
cdr3_aa: SAGRGTGAYEQY

j_call: TRBJ2-7
v_call: TRBV19
cdr3_aa: ASSRQGGYEQY